These 29 T cell receptor beta chains were all obtained from the same sample, sequenced in a study of shared clonotypes between healthy human individuals. Sequenced by immunoSEQ multiplex PCR; TCRdb stores in-frame clones only, minus some. The sample lists around 2.5 million clones, 93% seen once, with around 0.37% in the top ten. The sequenced sample consisted of naive CD4+ T cells from PBMCs. The subset is: CD45RA+ positively selected. The receptors come from a man aged 18-30 years in good health. Some clones in this sample may be carry-over from other donors' samples.

This clone has a single count. The chain joins TRBV28 to TRBJ2-7; D is unclear. The germline gives CDR1 MDHEN, CDR2 SYDVKM. The V end lost 4 bases, the J end lost 0 bases, and 7 bases lay between the germline ends. The CDR3 covers 13 residues. The CDR3 coding sequence is TGTGCCAGCAGTTACCGAAACTCCTACGAGCAGTACTTC. It codes for CASSYRNSYEQYF.

This clone has just one count. The chain links TRBV7-3 to TRBJ1-1; possibly TRBD1 for D (5 bases). The CDR3 is 14 amino acids. Trimming left V 5 bases short and J 1 base short, with 11 bases between. The germline gives CDR1 SGHTA, CDR2 FQGTGA. The CDR3 reads CASSATGGNTEAFF. In DNA form, the CDR3 reads TGTGCCAGCAGCGCTACAGGTGGGAACACTGAAGCTTTCTTT.

The V call is TRBV30, the J call TRBJ2-6; 11 nucleotides agree with TRBD2. Unmatched junction bases numbered 8, after V lost 3 bases and J lost 4 bases. Germline lookup yields CDR1 GTSNPN and CDR2 SVGIG (reference sequence). The CDR3 spans 17 residues. The CDR3 is CAWRASGRSEGANVLTF. CDR3 nucleotide sequence: TGTGCCTGGAGGGCTAGCGGGAGGTCAGAGGGGGCCAACGTCCTGACTTTC. The full variable domain, completed using reference TRBV30 and TRBJ2-6, is SQTIHQWPATLVQPVGSPLSLECTVEGTSNPNLYWYRQAAGRGLQLLFYSVGIGQISSEVPQNLSASRPQDRQFILSSKKLLLSDSGFYLCAWRASGRSEGANVLTFGAGSRLTVL.

This rearrangement joins TRBV23-1 to TRBJ1-2, with a tentative D call TRBD1 (5 bases). TRBV23-1 is an ORF, and what it does is uncertain. This CDR3 spans 15 amino acids. V gave up 4 bases and J gave up 4 bases, with 16 bases separating them. The CDR3 sequence is CASSPRPGDGYGYTF. For the CDR3, the DNA is TGCGCCAGCAGTCCCAGGCCCGGGGACGGCTATGGCTACACCTTC.

The rearrangement uses TRBV15 and TRBJ1-3; TRBD1 agrees at 8 bases. The V gene end was trimmed by 3 bases and the J gene end by 0 bases; junction bases not matched to a gene: 4. Germline lookup yields CDR1 LNHNV and CDR2 YYDKDF (reference sequence). CDR3 length equals 16 residues. CDR3 in DNA: TGTGCCACCAGCAGGAGGACAGGGAGCTCTGGAAACACCATATATTTT. It encodes CATSRRTGSSGNTIYF.

The rearrangement uses TRBV2 and TRBJ2-3, with 9 bases that match TRBD2. Germline CDR1 SNHLY, CDR2 FYNNEI. The ends lost 6 bases at V and 0 bases at J; junction bases unmatched: 7. The CDR3 extends over 16 amino acids. The CDR3: CASRLGLAASTDTQYF. CDR3 bases: TGTGCCAGCAGGCTGGGACTAGCAGCTAGCACAGATACGCAGTATTTT.

This chain joins TRBV2 and TRBJ2-1; 11 bases are shared with TRBD2. V trimming: 3 bases; J trimming: 2 bases; junction bases outside the gene matches: 9. CDR3 length: 18 amino acids. Germline CDR1 SNHLY, CDR2 FYNNEI. CDR3 sequence (DNA): TGTGCCAGCAGTGAGGCTAGCGGGAGGTCGAAACCCTACAATGAGCAGTTCTTC. Its protein product is CASSEASGRSKPYNEQFF. Together with reference TRBV2 and TRBJ2-1, the CDR3 gives the full variable domain: EPEVTQTPSHQVTQMGQEVILRCVPISNHLYFYWYRQILGQKVEFLVSFYNNEISEKSEIFDDQFSVERPDGSNFTLKIRSTKLEDSAMYFCASSEASGRSKPYNEQFFGPGTRLTVL.

This clone was seen only once. The J gene is TRBJ2-1, the V gene TRBV6-1; D may be TRBD2 (6 bases). The V end was cut by 4 bases, the J end by 4 bases, with 23 bases between. The CDR3 extends over 18 amino acids. Germline V gene data show CDR1 as MNHNS and CDR2 as SASEGT. The DNA of the CDR3 is TGTGCCAGCAGTGGGGAAACAACTAGCAGCCACGTTTACAATGAGCAGTTCTTC. Protein: CASSGETTSSHVYNEQFF.

The V and J genes are TRBV6-4 and TRBJ1-2; 8 positions match TRBD1. V lost 6 bases to trimming and J lost 4 bases; unmatched junction nucleotides: 1. This CDR3 has 12 residues. The V gene's germline CDR1 is MRHNA and CDR2 SNTAGT. CDR3 nucleotide sequence: TGTGCCAGCAGAGGACAGGGCTATGGCTACACCTTC. As protein: CASRGQGYGYTF.

On this clone itself: Other DNA sequences of this sample code for an identical CDR3. The rearrangement joins TRBV7-2 to TRBJ2-7; no clear D gene. Looked up from germline, CDR1 is SGHTA and CDR2 is FQGNSA. Trimming took 2 bases from V and 2 from J, leaving 4 bases between them. The CDR3 length is 12 residues. The CDR3 DNA reads TGTGCCAGCAGCTTAAGCACCTACGAGCAGTACTTC. It translates to CASSLSTYEQYF.

J is TRBJ1-2 and V is TRBV9, with D possibly TRBD1 on 5 matching bases. This CDR3 spans 15 amino acids. Between the trimmed V and J ends, which lost 7 bases and 5 bases, there was a span of 21 bases. In germline, CDR1 is SGDLS, CDR2 YYNGEE. CDR3 amino acids: CASQFLPQGVYGYTF. The CDR3 nucleotides read TGTGCCAGCCAATTTCTCCCCCAGGGAGTTTATGGCTACACCTTC.

The rearrangement uses TRBV29-1 and TRBJ2-7; TRBD1 is a possible D gene (6 bases). V lost 7 bases and J 2 bases, leaving 12 bases between the germline ends. The CDR3 is 12 residues long. In germline, CDR1 is SQVTM, CDR2 ANQGSEA. CDR3 sequence: CSGRTEPYEQYF. The CDR3 coding sequence is TGCAGCGGACGGACAGAGCCCTACGAGCAGTACTTC.

The chain couples TRBV6-1 to TRBJ1-5; 11 bases align to TRBD1. The length of the CDR3 is 14 residues. Germline CDR1 is MNHNS and CDR2 is SASEGT. The ends lost 6 bases at V and 7 bases at J; junction bases unmatched: 5. As DNA, the CDR3 is TGTGCCAGCAGGAGAGGGACAGGGGGACAGCCCCAGCATTTT. Protein sequence: CASRRGTGGQPQHF.

J is TRBJ1-2 and V is TRBV11-1; D is undetermined. CDR1 is SGHAT and CDR2 is FQDESV in the germline V gene (reference sequence). This CDR3 is 15 amino acids long. V dropped 5 bases and J dropped 8 bases, with 21 bases sitting between them. The CDR3 region is CASSTLDSTLKGYTF. CDR3 nucleotide sequence: TGTGCCAGCAGCACCCTCGATTCCACTCTGAAGGGCTACACCTTC.

The chain combines TRBV28 with TRBJ2-7; the D gene is possibly TRBD1 (5 bases). The CDR3 extends over 14 amino acids. The germline V gene encodes CDR1 MDHEN and CDR2 SYDVKM. Trimming cost V 8 bases and J 3 bases, with 17 bases left between them. The CDR3, as DNA: TGTGCCAGCCAAGGGGCTAGTAAGAACTACGAGCAGTACTTC. Its translation is CASQGASKNYEQYF.

V is TRBV7-3 and J is TRBJ2-2; D unclear. This CDR3 region has 14 residues. V lost 5 bases and J 6 bases, leaving 13 bases between the germline ends. Germline CDR1 reads SGHTA; CDR2 reads FQGTGA. The CDR3 nucleotides are TGTGCCAGCAGCCACAACAATCGTGCCGGGGAGCTGTTTTTT. Translated, it gives CASSHNNRAGELFF.

This rearrangement joins TRBV5-1 to TRBJ2-7; D not resolved. Trimming took 0 bases from V and 2 from J, leaving 12 bases between them. Germline-derived CDR1 and CDR2 are SGHRS and YFSETQ. This CDR3 spans 15 amino acids. CDR3 region: CASSLDTTSTYEQYF. Here the CDR3 DNA reads TGCGCCAGCAGCTTGGATACTACATCTACCTACGAGCAGTACTTC.

The V gene is TRBV6-6, the J gene TRBJ2-2, with D unresolved. CDR1 is MNHNY, CDR2 SVGAGI, per germline (reference sequence). This CDR3 has 14 amino acids. The ends were cut back, 0 bases at V and 5 bases at J, with 7 bases in the middle. CDR3 DNA: TGTGCCAGCAGTTACTCCCCCTTAACCGGGGAGCTGTTTTTT. Protein: CASSYSPLTGELFF.

As regards this clone: Other DNA variants within this sample encode the same CDR3. This chain joins TRBV14 and TRBJ1-2; D is unclear. V was pared by 3 bases and J by 2 bases, with 4 bases between. In germline, CDR1 is SGHDN, CDR2 FVKESK. The CDR3 has 12 amino acids. The CDR3 spells CASSQGNYGYTF. Written as DNA, the CDR3 is TGTGCCAGCAGCCAGGGGAACTATGGCTACACCTTC.

The V call is TRBV19, the J call TRBJ2-4, with 16 bases matching TRBD2. With 3 bases clipped from V and 6 bases from J, the junction kept 11 bases outside the gene matches. The germline V gene has CDR1 LNHDA and CDR2 SQIVND (reference sequence). There are 19 residues in the CDR3. The CDR3 loop is CASSILGTSGRAMGNIQYF. In nucleotides, the CDR3 is TGTGCCAGTAGTATTTTGGGGACTAGCGGGAGGGCCATGGGAAACATTCAGTACTTC.

V gene TRBV15 combines with J gene TRBJ1-2; D gene uncertain. CDR3 length: 16 amino acids. Germline V gene sequence: CDR1 LNHNV, CDR2 YYDKDF (reference sequence). The V gene lost 3 bases and the J gene lost 1 base, with 15 bases spanning the gap. CDR3 region: CATSSRRRADNYGYTF. DNA of the CDR3: TGTGCCACCAGCAGCCGCCGGCGGGCGGATAACTATGGCTACACCTTC.

The CDR3 DNA reads TGTGCCAGCAGCTTAGCTTTGGGACTGTTCTACGAGCAGTACTTC. It yields the protein CASSLALGLFYEQYF. The chain links TRBV7-2 to TRBJ2-7, with D maybe TRBD2 (6 bases). The CDR3 runs 15 residues. The ends were cut back, 0 bases at V and 3 bases at J, with 12 bases in the middle. Germline-derived CDR1 and CDR2 are SGHTA and FQGNSA.

The chain combines TRBV6-5 with TRBJ1-1; no reliable D call. In germline, CDR1 is MNHEY, CDR2 SVGAGI. This CDR3 comprises 11 residues. V was shortened by 6 bases and J by 0 bases, with 2 bases between the two germline ends. The CDR3 DNA reads TGTGCCAGCAGGGTGAACACTGAAGCTTTCTTT. Its protein is CASRVNTEAFF.

The rearrangement links TRBV30 to TRBJ2-3; tentatively, D is TRBD2 (6 bases). This CDR3 has 12 residues. V shed 5 bases and J shed 2 bases, with 8 bases lying between them. CDR1 is GTSNPN, CDR2 SVGIG, per germline (reference sequence). CDR3 sequence: CAWAGYTDTQYF. The CDR3 DNA follows: TGTGCCTGGGCGGGATACACAGATACGCAGTATTTT.

Of note for this clone: Other nucleotide sequences in the sample specify the same CDR3. The chain carries TRBV7-3 and TRBJ2-1; 8 nucleotides line up with TRBD2. The V and J ends lost 5 bases and 10 bases, in that order; junction bases with no gene match: 4. The CDR3 has 12 amino acids. CDR1 and CDR2 (germline): SGHTA, FQGTGA. CDR3 sequence reads: CASSITSGEQFF. In nucleotides, the CDR3 is TGTGCCAGCAGCATTACTAGCGGCGAGCAGTTCTTC.

This chain uses TRBV4-2 with TRBJ2-7, with TRBD1 matching 10 bases. V was clipped by 6 bases and J by 0 bases; unmatched bases: 5. This CDR3 region has 15 residues. CDR1 LGHNA and CDR2 YNFKEQ come from the germline V gene. The DNA of the CDR3 is TGTGCCAGCAGATGGGGACAGGGGAGCTCCTACGAGCAGTACTTC. Residues: CASRWGQGSSYEQYF.

The chain carries TRBV7-9 and TRBJ2-7; 7 bases align to TRBD1. The trim removed 3 bases at V and 2 bases at J, leaving 10 bases unmatched. The CDR3 is 16 amino acids. CDR1 is SEHNR and CDR2 is FQNEAQ in the germline V gene (reference sequence). This chain's CDR3 is CASSFNVGDRTYEQYF. CDR3 DNA sequence: TGTGCCAGCAGCTTCAATGTGGGGGACAGAACCTACGAGCAGTACTTC.

As concerns this clone: The same CDR3 can be traced to other DNA sequences in this sample. The V gene is TRBV4-1, the J gene TRBJ2-5; the D is unclear. The CDR3 has 14 residues. V shed 1 base and J shed 2 bases, with 8 bases lying between them. Looked up from germline, CDR1 is MGHRA and CDR2 is YSYEKL. CDR3 sequence reads: CASSQGRTQETQYF. The DNA of the CDR3 is TGCGCCAGCAGCCAAGGACGTACTCAAGAGACCCAGTACTTC.

The DNA of the CDR3 is TGCGCCAGCAGCTTGGGACAGGGCCTCCCCCGTGGGTCTGGGGCCAACGTCCTGACTTTC. Its translation is CASSLGQGLPRGSGANVLTF. The rearrangement joins TRBV5-1 to TRBJ2-6; 7 bases map to TRBD1. The CDR3 runs 20 residues. The junction had 13 bases not matched to a gene; V was cut back by 0 bases and J by 1 base. Germline CDR1 is SGHRS and CDR2 is YFSETQ.